The 27 T cell receptor beta chains presented below share a single source sample, sequenced in a study of T-cell memory formation after mild COVID-19. MiXCR, run by TCRdb on the 5' RACE reads, gives a single entry per CDR3 protein. This sample carries about 400,000 distinct CDR3 sequences, 20% to 25% of them seen once, and the ten largest clones take roughly 8.7%. Input material: PBMCs or a T cell subset sorted from them (not recorded which). The receptors shown here come from an adult woman who had mild COVID-19 (a few samples of this study predate the infection). Cell type and time point are not known.

This clonotype came up a few times. V usage is TRBV5-1 and J usage is TRBJ1-2; D is unresolved. Germline CDR1 is SGHRS and CDR2 is YFSETQ. V shed 4 bases and J shed 2 bases, with 15 bases lying between them. The CDR3 has 15 residues. The CDR3 protein is CASSPRQSGNYGYTF. CDR3 in DNA: TGCGCCAGCAGCCCCCGGCAGTCGGGGAACTATGGCTACACCTTC.

The chain employs TRBV3-1 and TRBJ1-1; 7 bases fit TRBD1. This CDR3 has 16 amino acids. Trimming removed 4 bases from V and 3 bases from J; junction bases left unmatched: 11. CDR1 is LGHDT, CDR2 YNNKEL, per germline (reference sequence). CDR3 nucleotide sequence: TGTGCCAGCAGCCCAACCCACTCACAGGGGTACACTGAAGCTTTCTTT. It is translated as CASSPTHSQGYTEAFF.

This rearrangement joins TRBV7-8 to TRBJ2-7; 8 bases map to TRBD1. This CDR3 contains 15 residues. The junction had 9 bases not matched to a gene; V was cut back by 4 bases and J by 4 bases. CDR1 is SGHVS, CDR2 FQNEAQ, per germline. CDR3 sequence: CASSSGRTGLYEQYF. The CDR3 DNA sequence: TGTGCCAGCAGCTCTGGACGGACAGGGCTATACGAGCAGTACTTC.

CDR3 coding DNA: TGTGCCAGCAGCCAAGGGACCGTTCTCTCCCGACGTTATTTCATGGTC. This codes for CASSQGTVLSRRYFMV. The gene calls are TRBV28 and TRBJ2-7; D is possibly TRBD1 or TRBD2 (5 bases each). Germline CDR1 reads MDHEN; CDR2 reads SYDVKM. The CDR3 runs 16 residues.

This clonotype was found many times. The rearrangement joins TRBV15 to TRBJ2-5; D unclear. Germline lookup yields CDR1 LNHNV and CDR2 YYDKDF (reference sequence). The CDR3 contains 15 residues. V lost 0 bases, J lost 1 base, and 9 bases lay in between. CDR3 DNA: TGTGCCACCAGCAGAGATCCCCAGAGCCAAGAGACCCAGTACTTC. This encodes CATSRDPQSQETQYF.

This chain connects TRBV30 to TRBJ2-1; D perhaps matches TRBD1 (6 bases). The germline gives CDR1 GTSNPN, CDR2 SVGIG (reference sequence). V dropped 4 bases and J dropped 3 bases, with 16 bases sitting between them. CDR3 length equals 15 residues. This CDR3 is CAWKRGQRIYNEQFF. In DNA, the CDR3 is TGTGCCTGGAAACGAGGACAGAGGATCTACAATGAGCAGTTCTTC.

This clonotype was counted a few times. The chain carries TRBV15 and TRBJ2-1; a possible D gene is TRBD1 (5 bases). Trimming removed 6 bases from V and 8 bases from J, with 11 bases in between. Germline CDR1 is LNHNV and CDR2 is YYDKDF (reference sequence). The CDR3 is 12 residues long. CDR3 region: CATRGVGHEQFF. CDR3 bases: TGTGCCACCAGAGGGGTCGGGCATGAGCAGTTCTTC.

The V and J genes are TRBV7-9 and TRBJ2-1; no definite D call. This CDR3 region has 15 residues. V was shortened by 5 bases and J by 4 bases, with 15 bases between the two germline ends. Germline values: CDR1 SEHNR, CDR2 FQNEAQ (reference sequence). In DNA, the CDR3 is TGTGCCAGCAGCCCCGTGAGCTGGTGGTACAATGAGCAGTTCTTC. It translates to CASSPVSWWYNEQFF.

This clonotype was seen more than once but under ten times. The chain joins TRBV5-6 to TRBJ2-2, with 8 bases aligning to TRBD2. This CDR3 is built from 17 residues. In germline, CDR1 is SGHDT, CDR2 YYEEEE. The J segment lost 6 bases and the V segment lost 4 bases, leaving 14 bases of the junction unmatched. CDR3 protein: CASSPAPGTRIPGELFF. The CDR3 DNA reads TGTGCCAGCAGCCCTGCACCCGGGACTAGGATTCCCGGGGAGCTGTTTTTT.

This clonotype was counted a few times. This sequence joins TRBV9 and TRBJ1-2; D may be TRBD1 (5 bases). Germline V gene sequence: CDR1 SGDLS, CDR2 YYNGEE. Between the trimmed V and J ends, which lost 4 bases and 0 bases, there was a span of 13 bases. The CDR3 runs 15 residues. The CDR3 coding sequence is TGTGCCAGCAGCCCAGTGTGGGGGGCTAACTATGGCTACACCTTC. Protein sequence: CASSPVWGANYGYTF. Full variable domain (outside the CDR3, taken from reference TRBV9 and TRBJ1-2): DSGVTQTPKHLITATGQRVTLRCSPRSGDLSVYWYQQSLDQGLQFLIQYYNGEERAKGNILERFSAQQFPDLHSELNLSSLELGDSALYFCASSPVWGANYGYTFGSGTRLTVV.

J is TRBJ2-3 and V is TRBV15; weak D call: TRBD1 (5 bases). The CDR3 has 14 residues. The germline CDR1 and CDR2 sequences are LNHNV and YYDKDF (reference sequence). Trimming stripped 1 base from V and 6 bases from J, with 11 bases between. Here the CDR3 reads CATSRGIQGDTQYF. DNA of the CDR3: TGTGCCACCAGCAGAGGGATTCAGGGCGATACGCAGTATTTT.

This chain uses TRBV20-1 with TRBJ1-2, with 7 bases lining up with TRBD1. Per germline, CDR1 DFQATT and CDR2 SNEGSKA (reference sequence). The CDR3 contains 14 residues. The ends lost 6 bases at V and 2 bases at J; junction bases unmatched: 9. CDR3: CSARQGTANYGYTF. CDR3 coding DNA: TGCAGTGCCCGCCAAGGGACAGCCAACTATGGCTACACCTTC.

J is TRBJ2-1 and V is TRBV7-8; 7 nucleotides align to TRBD1. Per germline, CDR1 SGHVS and CDR2 FQNEAQ. The CDR3 sequence is 14 residues long. V dropped 5 bases and J dropped 7; count of bases not matched to a gene: 8. In DNA form, the CDR3 reads TGTGCCAGCAGCCGCGACAGGGTTGGGAATGAGCAGTTCTTC. The encoded protein is CASSRDRVGNEQFF. Supplemented by reference TRBV7-8 and TRBJ2-1, the full variable domain reads GAGVSQSPRYKVAKRGQDVALRCDPISGHVSLFWYQQALGQGPEFLTYFQNEAQLDKSGLPSDRFFAERPEGSVSTLKIQRTQQEDSAVYLCASSRDRVGNEQFFGPGTRLTVL.

The chain employs TRBV4-1 and TRBJ2-1; 8 bases align to TRBD2. The germline CDR1 and CDR2 sequences are MGHRA and YSYEKL. This CDR3 spans 16 amino acids. The junction had 7 bases not matched to a gene; V was cut back by 0 bases and J by 6 bases. CDR3 loop: CASSQELAGLRNEQFF. The CDR3 nucleotides are TGCGCCAGCAGCCAAGAGTTAGCGGGGCTGCGCAATGAGCAGTTCTTC.

This clonotype was counted only a few times. The chain uses TRBV5-1 and TRBJ1-1; 8 bases are shared with TRBD1. The V and J ends lost 0 bases and 4 bases, in that order; junction bases with no gene match: 2. Germline lookup yields CDR1 SGHRS and CDR2 YFSETQ. The CDR3 runs 14 residues. CDR3 bases: TGCGCCAGCAGCTTGGAAGGGACAGGCACTGAAGCTTTCTTT. Amino acids: CASSLEGTGTEAFF.

This clonotype was seen a handful of times. V gene TRBV29-1 combines with J gene TRBJ1-1; D possibly corresponds to TRBD1 (5 bases). V lost 5 bases and J 1 base, leaving 17 bases between the germline ends. In germline, CDR1 is SQVTM, CDR2 ANQGSEA. The CDR3 is 15 amino acids. CDR3 sequence reads: CSVSNRWGKNTEAFF. DNA for the CDR3: TGCAGCGTTAGCAACAGATGGGGGAAGAACACTGAAGCTTTCTTT.

The rearrangement uses TRBV6-6 and TRBJ2-1; 7 bases map to TRBD1. The length of the CDR3 is 14 residues. Losses at the gene ends were 6 bases for V and 5 bases for J; bases not matched to a gene: 7. Germline V gene lookup returns CDR1 MNHNY and CDR2 SVGAGI (reference sequence). CDR3 bases: TGTGCCAGCAGGCCTCGACAGGGAGACAATGAGCAGTTCTTC. Protein product: CASRPRQGDNEQFF.

V gene TRBV20-1 combines with J gene TRBJ2-3; 7 nucleotides match TRBD2. The V and J ends lost 3 bases and 2 bases, in that order; junction bases with no gene match: 8. This CDR3 region has 15 residues. Germline values: CDR1 DFQATT, CDR2 SNEGSKA (reference sequence). CDR3 DNA sequence: TGCAGTGCTAGTGTCGCTAGCGGAAACACAGATACGCAGTATTTT. The encoded protein is CSASVASGNTDTQYF.

The rearrangement uses TRBV7-9 and TRBJ2-6; unclear D gene. V was trimmed by 1 base and J by 1 base, leaving 8 bases between them. CDR1 SEHNR and CDR2 FQNEAQ come from the germline V gene (reference sequence). This CDR3 contains 16 residues. The DNA for the CDR3 is TGTGCCAGCAGCTTAGTTACTCGTTCTGGGGCCAACGTCCTGACTTTC. Translating it yields CASSLVTRSGANVLTF.

V is TRBV24-1 and J is TRBJ2-5, with D tentatively TRBD1 or TRBD2 (5 bases each). The CDR3 spans 14 residues. V lost 0 bases to trimming and J lost 5 bases, with 9 bases between them. Germline V gene data show CDR1 as KGHDR and CDR2 as SFDVKD. CDR3 bases: TGTGCCACCAGTGATTTGACCGGGGACGAGACCCAGTACTTC. Residues: CATSDLTGDETQYF.

The chain employs TRBV6-4 and TRBJ1-2; D is unresolved. Germline V lookup: CDR1 MRHNA, CDR2 SNTAGT. The V gene lost 3 bases and the J gene lost 8 bases, with 16 bases spanning the gap. The CDR3 runs to 14 residues. The CDR3 region is CASSEVVFGVGYTF. In DNA, the CDR3 is TGTGCCAGCAGTGAAGTTGTATTTGGGGTCGGCTACACCTTC.

The chain is built from TRBV5-6 and TRBJ1-2; TRBD1 matches 9 bases. The CDR3 is 14 amino acids. Germline V gene lookup returns CDR1 SGHDT and CDR2 YYEEEE. V was pared by 3 bases and J by 6 bases, with 6 bases of the junction left unmatched. CDR3 DNA: TGTGCCAGCAGCTGGGGACAGGGAACCCATGGCTACACCTTC. Protein sequence: CASSWGQGTHGYTF.

The gene calls are TRBV6-6 and TRBJ2-3; 9 bases are a match to TRBD2. V lost 7 bases to trimming and J lost 2 bases; unmatched junction nucleotides: 7. The CDR3 runs to 15 residues. Germline CDR1 reads MNHNY; CDR2 reads SVGAGI (reference sequence). Here the CDR3 DNA reads TGTGCCAGCAACTTAGCGGGGGCGGTCACAGATACGCAGTATTTT. Protein: CASNLAGAVTDTQYF.

This clonotype appeared a few times. The genes are TRBV12-3 or TRBV12-4 and TRBJ2-1; 9 bases fit TRBD2. There are 16 residues in the CDR3. The V and J ends lost 5 bases and 2 bases, in that order; junction bases with no gene match: 7. CDR3 bases: TGTGCCAGCAGTCCTTGGGGGACTAGCCCCTACAATGAGCAGTTCTTC. It codes for CASSPWGTSPYNEQFF.

The genes are TRBV2 and TRBJ2-3; D assignment may be TRBD1 or TRBD2 (5 bases each). The CDR3 spans 14 residues. V gave up 6 bases and J gave up 3 bases, with 13 bases separating them. CDR1 and CDR2 from the germline V gene are SNHLY and FYNNEI. The CDR3, as DNA: TGTGCCAGCAGGGCCGCTGGGGGTACAGATACGCAGTATTTT. Protein product: CASRAAGGTDTQYF.

This chain uses TRBV12-3 or TRBV12-4 with TRBJ2-1; tentative D call: TRBD2 (5 bases). The CDR3 spans 13 residues. Trimming removed 6 bases from V and 7 bases from J, with 13 bases in between. This CDR3 is CASSAQKRNEQFF. The CDR3 DNA is TGTGCCAGCAGCGCCCAAAAGCGGAATGAGCAGTTCTTC.

This clonotype has more than one count but fewer than ten. The J gene is TRBJ2-5, the V gene TRBV12-3 or TRBV12-4; 8 nucleotides match TRBD1. V shed 3 bases, J shed 1 base, and the junction held 4 bases outside the gene matches. This CDR3 region has 15 residues. The CDR3 region is CASSLGQAVQETQYF. CDR3 DNA: TGTGCCAGCAGTTTGGGACAGGCAGTCCAAGAGACCCAGTACTTC.